Shown below are 10 T cell receptor beta chains from a single sample sequenced in a study of glioma-infiltrating T cells. TCR alpha and beta CDR3 regions were amplified from RNA using iRepertoire nested multiplex PCR. TCRdb re-called the multiplex PCR reads with MiXCR, one entry per CDR3 protein. The sample shows roughly 100,000 distinct CDR3 sequences, under 30% of them seen only once. Sequenced sample: glioma tissue, nonneoplastic brain tissue, or PBMCs (not recorded which). The receptors shown here come from a human donor with low-grade glioma or glioblastoma, undergoing nonglioma brain surgery, or in good health (not recorded which).

Ten or more counts support this clonotype. The chain uses TRBV7-6 and TRBJ2-3, with D unresolved. The ends were cut back, 5 bases at V and 0 bases at J, with 6 bases in the middle. CDR1 and CDR2 (germline): SGHVS, FNYEAQ. The CDR3 loop spans 13 amino acids. The CDR3 region has the DNA TGTGCCAGCAGCCCATCGAGCACAGATACGCAGTATTTT. Protein sequence: CASSPSSTDTQYF.

As regards this clonotype: A much more abundant neighbour one base away suggests this may be a read error. The V and J genes are TRBV27 and TRBJ2-7; D tentatively reads TRBD1 or TRBD2 (6 bases each). CDR3 size: 15 residues. Germline lookup yields CDR1 MNHEY and CDR2 SMNVEV (reference sequence). Written as DNA, the CDR3 is TGTGCCAGCAGTCTATCCGGGGGCACCTTCTACGAGCAGTACTTC. It is translated as CASSLSGGTFYEQYF.

A single count supports this clonotype. The junction differs from germline at one of its ends, possibly a read error. CDR3 sequence: CASSLDRDSSYNEQLF. The CDR3 nucleotides read TGTGCCAGCAGCTTAGACCGGGACAGTTCCTACAATGAGCAGCTCTTC. The genes are TRBV7-2 and TRBJ2-1; 7 bases line up with TRBD1. Germline CDR1 is SGHTA and CDR2 is FQGNSA. The CDR3 contains 16 residues.

The sample holds a few counts of this clonotype. The V gene is TRBV28, the J gene TRBJ2-5; D might be TRBD2 (6 bases). The germline V gene has CDR1 MDHEN and CDR2 SYDVKM. V dropped 6 bases and J dropped 11 bases, with 19 bases sitting between them. This CDR3 comprises 13 residues. The CDR3 nucleotides are TGTGCCAGCAGAGCCCCGCCGGGGGAGAGGCAGTACTTC. Its translation is CASRAPPGERQYF.

The rearrangement uses TRBV18 and TRBJ1-5; no clear D gene. Germline CDR1 KGHSH, CDR2 LQKENI. The CDR3 loop spans 14 amino acids. V lost 2 bases and J 6 bases, leaving 11 bases between the germline ends. In DNA form, the CDR3 reads TGTGCCAGCTCACCATCCGGGATGTGTCAGCCCCAGCATTTT. Amino acid sequence: CASSPSGMCQPQHF.

This clonotype showed up many times. The rearrangement links TRBV7-9 to TRBJ1-1, with D tentatively TRBD1 (6 bases). The CDR3 consists of 12 residues. Trimming left V 5 bases short and J 6 bases short, with 10 bases between. CDR1 is SEHNR and CDR2 is FQNEAQ in the germline V gene (reference sequence). In DNA, the CDR3 is TGTGCCAGCAGCCGCGGGACATCTGAAGCTTTCTTT. Its translation: CASSRGTSEAFF. The whole variable domain, remainder taken from reference TRBV7-9 and TRBJ1-1, is DTGVSQNPRHKITKRGQNVTFRCDPISEHNRLYWYRQTLGQGPEFLTYFQNEAQLEKSRLLSDRFSAERPKGSFSTLEIQRTEQGDSAMYLCASSRGTSEAFFGQGTRLTVV.

This clonotype was counted at least ten times. This chain connects TRBV27 to TRBJ1-6, with D hard to call. CDR1 is MNHEY, CDR2 SMNVEV, per germline (reference sequence). Trimming took off 6 bases at V and 8 bases at J, with 14 bases between the two ends. This CDR3 comprises 14 residues. The CDR3 loop is CASRPKNQDSPLHF. The CDR3 DNA follows: TGTGCCAGCAGACCGAAGAATCAGGATTCACCCCTCCACTTT.

The chain links TRBV19 to TRBJ1-2, with D unclear. Trimming left V 5 bases short and J 5 bases short, with 18 bases between. Germline-derived CDR1 and CDR2 are LNHDA and SQIVND (reference sequence). This CDR3 has 15 residues. The CDR3 nucleotides read TGTGCCAGTAGTCCCCGGCGGACGGGAGGATATGGCTACACCTTC. This encodes CASSPRRTGGYGYTF.

This clonotype was counted ten times or more. V is TRBV7-9 and J is TRBJ1-1; D remains ambiguous. V was shortened by 5 bases and J by 1 base, with 8 bases between the two germline ends. Germline loops: CDR1 SEHNR, CDR2 FQNEAQ (reference sequence). The CDR3 spans 13 residues. The CDR3 here is CASSPPTNTEAFF. The CDR3 DNA is TGTGCCAGCAGCCCTCCCACGAACACTGAAGCTTTCTTT.

Worth noting for this clonotype: A much more abundant neighbour one base away suggests this may be a read error. This chain joins TRBV7-6 and TRBJ1-6; D gene unclear. The germline gives CDR1 SGHVS, CDR2 FNYEAQ. There are 13 residues in the CDR3. The CDR3 nucleotides read TGTGCCAGCAGCTTGGAAGGCGGTTCACCCCTCAACTTT. Amino acids: CASSLEGGSPLNF.